A single sample is the source of the 13 T cell receptor beta chains below, sequenced in a study of T cells in Graves' hyperthyroidism and ophthalmopathy. TCR beta CDR3 region amplification was performed from RNA transcripts. Primed by the HTBI set, a first-round RT-PCR was run on the TCR CDR3. TCRdb called the multiplex PCR reads again in MiXCR, with one record for every CDR3 protein. This sample yields hundreds of thousands of distinct CDR3 sequences, of which around 15% are seen a single time; 10% belongs to the top ten. The sequenced sample consisted of blood. These receptors came from a woman in her late teens or twenties with Graves' hyperthyroidism.

This clonotype appeared a few times. This chain links TRBV6-4 with TRBJ1-5; unclear D gene. V was trimmed by 7 bases and J by 3 bases, leaving 16 bases between them. The germline CDR1 and CDR2 sequences are MRHNA and SNTAGT. The CDR3 totals 15 residues. The CDR3: CASTSSRGYNQPQHF. In nucleotides, the CDR3 is TGTGCCAGCACTAGTTCGAGAGGCTACAATCAGCCCCAGCATTTT.

This clonotype has only a few counts. The genes are TRBV7-2 and TRBJ1-5, with D possibly TRBD1 on 5 matching bases. The CDR3 is 13 amino acids. Trimming removed 7 bases at V and 6 bases at J, with 13 bases between. In germline, CDR1 is SGHTA, CDR2 FQGNSA. The CDR3 spells CASNPGGIQPQHF. The CDR3 DNA reads TGTGCCAGCAATCCGGGGGGGATTCAGCCCCAGCATTTT.

This chain links TRBV14 with TRBJ2-7, with TRBD1 matching 8 bases. The CDR3 is 15 amino acids. Losses at the gene ends were 6 bases for V and 0 bases for J; bases not matched to a gene: 7. CDR1 is SGHDN, CDR2 FVKESK, per germline. Here the CDR3 reads CASSPGTGNSYEQYF. The CDR3 DNA sequence: TGTGCCAGCAGTCCCGGGACAGGAAACTCCTACGAGCAGTACTTC.

In its sample, this clonotype was seen many times. V gene TRBV20-1 combines with J gene TRBJ2-5; 8 bases align to TRBD2. The germline CDR1 and CDR2 sequences are DFQATT and SNEGSKA (reference sequence). Trimming at V came to 2 bases and at J to 4 bases, leaving 6 bases not matched to a gene. The CDR3 spans 14 residues. DNA of the CDR3: TGCAGTGCTAGAACCGGGGGGGGCATAGAGACCCAGTACTTC. Protein: CSARTGGGIETQYF.

This clonotype was seen at least ten times. J is TRBJ1-2 and V is TRBV7-8; D may be TRBD1 (6 bases). The CDR3 contains 17 residues. The germline V gene encodes CDR1 SGHVS and CDR2 FQNEAQ. V was cut by 0 bases and J by 4 bases, with 18 bases left in between. The CDR3 spells CASSLAHRTERTYGYTF. The CDR3 region has the DNA TGTGCCAGCAGCTTAGCCCACAGGACAGAAAGGACCTATGGCTACACCTTC.

This clonotype was found once. V is TRBV28 and J is TRBJ2-7; no firm D call. CDR3 length equals 14 residues. The germline V and J ends were trimmed by 4 bases and 2 bases, with 12 bases remaining between them. Germline CDR1 and CDR2: MDHEN and SYDVKM. The CDR3 is CASSSFDLPYEQYF. The DNA of the CDR3 is TGTGCCAGCAGTTCCTTCGATCTTCCCTACGAGCAGTACTTC.

J is TRBJ1-4 and V is TRBV9, with a possible D match to TRBD1 (5 bases). Germline V gene sequence: CDR1 SGDLS, CDR2 YYNGEE. V was cut by 4 bases and J by 7 bases, with 14 bases left in between. This CDR3 region has 14 residues. The chain's CDR3 is CASSPGGSGEKLFF. The CDR3 DNA sequence: TGTGCCAGCAGCCCGGGGGGTTCGGGTGAAAAACTGTTTTTT.

This clonotype appeared a few times. A clone one base away is much larger, so this may be a read error. This is likely a read error, given that the CDR3 carries no conserved phenylalanine or tryptophan at its end. The gene calls are TRBV20-1 and TRBJ2-5; 12 bases line up with TRBD2. V was clipped by 0 bases and J by 5 bases; unmatched bases: 7. Germline lookup yields CDR1 DFQATT and CDR2 SNEGSKA (reference sequence). This CDR3 is built from 16 residues. CDR3: CSARDPLAGGGETQYL. CDR3 DNA: TGCAGTGCTAGAGATCCACTAGCGGGAGGTGGGGAGACCCAGTACCTC.

This clonotype was detected many times. The chain combines TRBV15 with TRBJ2-2; maybe TRBD1 (6 bases). This CDR3 has 18 amino acids. V was pared by 2 bases and J by 0 bases, with 16 bases between. From germline, CDR1 is LNHNV and CDR2 YYDKDF (reference sequence). The CDR3 DNA reads as TGTGCCACCAGCAGACCCCTCCGACAGGCTACGAACACCGGGGAGCTGTTTTTT. Translating gives CATSRPLRQATNTGELFF.

The sample holds many counts of this clonotype. The rearrangement uses TRBV5-8 and TRBJ1-5; perhaps TRBD1 as D (6 bases). V dropped 1 base and J dropped 6 bases, with 11 bases sitting between them. The CDR3 runs 14 residues. CDR1 is SGHTS and CDR2 is YDEGEE in the germline V gene. In nucleotides, the CDR3 is TGTGCCAGCAGCTTGTGGCAGGGGACTCAGCCCCAGCATTTT. Its translation is CASSLWQGTQPQHF.

There are many counts of this clonotype. The gene calls are TRBV6-1 and TRBJ1-1; the D gene is possibly TRBD1 (6 bases). The germline CDR1 and CDR2 sequences are MNHNS and SASEGT. With 4 bases removed from V and 0 bases from J, the gap between germline ends came to 12 bases. The CDR3 sequence is 15 residues long. The CDR3 reads CASSVTGSLNTEAFF. CDR3 sequence (DNA): TGTGCCAGCAGTGTTACAGGGTCCCTGAACACTGAAGCTTTCTTT.

This clonotype appeared many times. V gene TRBV7-2 combines with J gene TRBJ1-1; D ambiguous. Germline V CDR1 and CDR2: SGHTA, FQGNSA. Deletions cut 5 bases from V and 3 bases from J, with 10 bases between. The CDR3 loop spans 13 amino acids. The CDR3 coding sequence is TGTGCCAGCAGCCGAGGGTTTTACACTGAAGCTTTCTTT. This translates into CASSRGFYTEAFF.

Only a few counts were recorded for this clonotype. This chain uses TRBV20-1 with TRBJ2-3, with D perhaps TRBD1 or TRBD2 (6 bases each). This CDR3 is 17 amino acids long. Germline CDR1 and CDR2: DFQATT and SNEGSKA (reference sequence). V was trimmed by 0 bases and J by 2 bases, leaving 18 bases between them. CDR3 amino acids: CSARDRGVGSNTDTQYF. The DNA for the CDR3 is TGCAGTGCTAGAGATAGGGGGGTCGGAAGTAACACAGATACGCAGTATTTT.